Below are 17 T cell receptor beta chains sequenced from a single sample in a study of T cell changes during pregnancy in multiple sclerosis. Produced via immunoSEQ multiplex PCR; TCRdb's table is partial and in-frame only. Here the sample spans almost 50,000 clones, 92% being singletons. Sequencing was performed on CD4+ T cells from peripheral blood mononuclear cells, taken in the second trimester of pregnancy. These receptors originate from a female donor in good health, enrolled as a control in a pregnancy study.

The chain couples TRBV6-1 to TRBJ1-4, with TRBD1 matching over 11 bases. The germline gives CDR1 MNHNS, CDR2 SASEGT. CDR3 size: 15 residues. Trimming took 7 bases from V and 11 from J; bases not matched to a gene: 12. CDR3 sequence reads: CASTERGGQGAKLFF. The CDR3 coding sequence is TGTGCCAGCACCGAAAGGGGAGGACAGGGGGCTAAACTGTTTTTT.

J is TRBJ2-2 and V is TRBV5-4, with D possibly TRBD2 on 5 matching bases. Germline V gives CDR1 SGHNT, CDR2 YYREEE (reference sequence). V was shortened by 1 base and J by 1 base, with 14 bases between the two germline ends. The CDR3 length is 17 residues. CDR3 nucleotides: TGTGCCAGCAGCTTGATTTGGACGGGGAAGAACACCGGGGAGCTGTTTTTT. Translation gives CASSLIWTGKNTGELFF.

This clone occurred once. This chain connects TRBV7-4 to TRBJ1-1; D unresolved. The V and J ends lost 3 bases and 3 bases respectively, with 20 bases between them. The germline V gene has CDR1 SGHVT and CDR2 SQSDAQ. This CDR3 spans 17 amino acids. CDR3: CASSFRLRRVVDTEAFF. The CDR3 DNA follows: TGTGCCAGCAGCTTCAGACTCCGACGAGTTGTGGACACTGAAGCTTTCTTT.

The V call is TRBV6-1, the J call TRBJ1-2, with TRBD1 matching over 10 bases. The CDR3 contains 15 residues. The V gene's germline CDR1 is MNHNS and CDR2 SASEGT. Germline trimming cut 3 bases from V and 5 bases from J; bases unmatched to any gene: 6. The CDR3 loop is CASSEGTGVWYGYTF. Written as DNA, the CDR3 is TGTGCCAGCAGTGAGGGGACAGGGGTCTGGTATGGCTACACCTTC.

The chain employs TRBV11-3 and TRBJ2-3, with D maybe TRBD1 (6 bases). This CDR3 has 15 amino acids. The V end was cut by 4 bases, the J end by 2 bases, with 13 bases between. Germline V CDR1 and CDR2: SGHNT, YENEEA. CDR3 DNA sequence: TGTGCCAGCAGCTCCAGGGGCCGTTTCACAGATACGCAGTATTTT. Amino acid sequence: CASSSRGRFTDTQYF.

This chain uses TRBV10-3 with TRBJ1-1; possible D gene TRBD1, 6 bases. The V gene's germline CDR1 is ENHRY and CDR2 SYGVKD. There are 15 residues in the CDR3. The ends were cut back, 7 bases at V and 1 base at J, with 16 bases in the middle. CDR3 sequence: CAIKETGERNTEAFF. As DNA, the CDR3 is TGTGCCATCAAAGAGACAGGTGAACGGAACACTGAAGCTTTCTTT.

This sequence joins TRBV18 and TRBJ1-5; possible D gene TRBD1, 6 bases. This CDR3 is 13 amino acids long. Germline values: CDR1 KGHSH, CDR2 LQKENI. Trimming stripped 5 bases from V and 5 bases from J, with 10 bases between. The CDR3 DNA sequence: TGTGCCAGCTCAGGAGGGGGGGATCAGCCCCAGCATTTT. This encodes CASSGGGDQPQHF.

The chain employs TRBV6-1 and TRBJ1-5; 8 bases align to TRBD1. After removal of 5 bases from V and 5 bases from J, the junction contained 5 bases not matched to a gene. Germline loops: CDR1 MNHNS, CDR2 SASEGT. The CDR3 is 14 residues long. CDR3 in amino acids: CASSRTGNHQPQHF. In nucleotides, the CDR3 is TGTGCCAGCAGTAGGACAGGGAACCATCAGCCCCAGCATTTT.

V gene TRBV9 combines with J gene TRBJ1-2; maybe TRBD1 (6 bases). Trimming pared 4 bases from V and 3 bases from J, leaving 19 bases between. Per germline, CDR1 SGDLS and CDR2 YYNGEE. This CDR3 is 16 amino acids long. Here the CDR3 DNA reads TGTGCCAGCAGCTCAACCAGGGGCCTTGGGGACTATGGCTACACCTTC. Protein sequence: CASSSTRGLGDYGYTF.

The J gene is TRBJ2-3, the V gene TRBV4-2; 9 bases map to TRBD2. With V trimmed by 2 bases and J by 2 bases, 11 bases remained unmatched. This CDR3 has 18 amino acids. Germline CDR1 is LGHNA and CDR2 is YNFKEQ. CDR3 in amino acids: CASSQIKGRGGPTDTQYF. CDR3 in DNA: TGTGCCAGCAGCCAAATCAAAGGGCGGGGGGGCCCCACAGATACGCAGTATTTT.

CDR3 in DNA: TGTGCCAGCACGGGTCGTAGCAGTGCTAACTATGGCTACACCTTC. Encoded protein: CASTGRSSANYGYTF. The chain combines TRBV6-1 with TRBJ1-2, with D unclear. The germline V gene has CDR1 MNHNS and CDR2 SASEGT. CDR3 length equals 15 residues. The ends were cut back, 7 bases at V and 0 bases at J, with 15 bases in the middle.

V and J are TRBV15 and TRBJ2-2; weak D call: TRBD2 (7 bases). CDR1 is LNHNV and CDR2 is YYDKDF in the germline V gene (reference sequence). Deletions cut 0 bases from V and 4 bases from J, with 12 bases between. The CDR3 contains 16 residues. The CDR3 is CATSRDRGAVTGELFF. Here the CDR3 DNA reads TGTGCCACCAGCAGAGATCGGGGGGCGGTCACCGGGGAGCTGTTTTTT.

On this clone: The same CDR3 also results from other DNA sequences found in this sample. V gene TRBV6-1 combines with J gene TRBJ2-3; 9 nucleotides match TRBD1. This CDR3 spans 15 amino acids. V lost 4 bases, J lost 3 bases, and 5 bases stayed unmatched. Per the germline V gene, CDR1 is MNHNS and CDR2 is SASEGT. The DNA for the CDR3 is TGTGCCAGCAGTGCCCGGACAGGGGAAACAGATACGCAGTATTTT. Translated, it gives CASSARTGETDTQYF.

This chain uses TRBV13 with TRBJ2-5; TRBD1 might be the D (6 bases). Germline lookup yields CDR1 PRHDT and CDR2 FYEKMQ (reference sequence). The V end lost 0 bases, the J end lost 1 base, and 9 bases lay between the germline ends. The CDR3 consists of 15 residues. The CDR3 here is CASSLGDRSQETQYF. Written as DNA, the CDR3 is TGTGCCAGCAGCTTAGGCGACAGGTCCCAAGAGACCCAGTACTTC.

The V gene is TRBV27, the J gene TRBJ2-2, with D tentatively TRBD1 (7 bases). V gave up 5 bases and J gave up 5 bases, with 15 bases separating them. This CDR3 has 15 residues. Germline CDR1 MNHEY, CDR2 SMNVEV (reference sequence). For the CDR3, the DNA is TGTGCCAGCAGTCCAAGCAGGGGGAGGACCGGGGAGCTGTTTTTT. Its translation is CASSPSRGRTGELFF.

The gene calls are TRBV13 and TRBJ2-3, with a weak D call TRBD1 (5 bases). This CDR3 has 13 residues. V was pared by 2 bases and J by 9 bases, with 12 bases between. Per germline, CDR1 PRHDT and CDR2 FYEKMQ (reference sequence). The DNA for the CDR3 is TGTGCCAGCAGCTTATCCGGACACAGGACGCAGTATTTT. Amino acids: CASSLSGHRTQYF.

The chain is built from TRBV9 and TRBJ1-2; D is possibly TRBD1 (5 bases). The germline V gene encodes CDR1 SGDLS and CDR2 YYNGEE. This CDR3 spans 14 amino acids. V was shortened by 3 bases and J by 4 bases, with 13 bases between the two germline ends. The CDR3 loop reads CASSGRGGGYGYTF. CDR3 nucleotides: TGTGCCAGCAGCGGACGCGGGGGAGGCTATGGCTACACCTTC.